Listed here are 17 T cell receptor beta chains from one sample, sequenced in a study of T cells expressing NK-cell markers. TCRdb reprocessed the 5' RACE reads and reports one entry per CDR3 protein, with no DNA. The sample data list around 280,000 distinct CDR3 sequences. Sequenced: blood T cells: a sorted CD56 or NKG2C T cell subset, CD4+ or CD8+ T cells, or bulk PBMC T cells (not recorded which). The source of these receptors is a young man in good health.

The chain couples TRBV19 to TRBJ1-1; TCRdb's D call of TRBD1 is untestable without DNA. The CDR3 spans 15 residues. The germline V gene encodes CDR1 LNHDA and CDR2 SQIVND (reference sequence). The CDR3 loop reads CASSLTPTGPTEAFF.

The chain carries TRBV5-1 and TRBJ1-6. This CDR3 is 17 amino acids long. In germline, CDR1 is SGHRS, CDR2 YFSETQ. The CDR3: CASSLAGSSSYNSPLHF.

This sequence joins TRBV12-3 or TRBV12-4 and TRBJ2-2; the D call from TCRdb, TRBD2, cannot be confirmed without DNA. The CDR3 spans 19 residues. Here the CDR3 reads CASSLVGSALLLNTGELFF.

The chain combines TRBV20-1 with TRBJ2-5; the TCRdb D gene call, TRBD1, has no DNA to confirm it. Per germline, CDR1 DFQATT and CDR2 SNEGSKA (reference sequence). The CDR3 runs to 16 residues. CDR3 region: CSAFRQGARVGETQYF.

The rearrangement uses TRBV12-3 or TRBV12-4 and TRBJ2-7; TCRdb's assignment of TRBD1 cannot be checked, as there is no DNA. The CDR3 consists of 13 residues. This CDR3 reads CASSRGASGEQYF.

CDR3 residues: CASSPSGLAETQETQYF. This chain links TRBV11-2 with TRBJ2-5; lacking DNA, the TRBD2 call made by TCRdb goes unchecked. This CDR3 spans 17 amino acids. CDR1 is SGHAT and CDR2 is FQNNGV in the germline V gene.

J is TRBJ1-6 and V is TRBV6-5; the D call from TCRdb, TRBD1, cannot be confirmed without DNA. CDR3 length: 13 amino acids. CDR1 and CDR2 (germline): MNHEY, SVGAGI. This CDR3 reads CATRDVDNSPLHF.

This chain connects TRBV21-1 to TRBJ2-5; TCRdb's D call, TRBD2, is unchecked because there is no DNA. TRBV21-1 corresponds to a pseudogene. The CDR3 is 18 residues long. The CDR3 here is CASSTRSGLAGHQETQYF.

The chain couples TRBV20-1 to TRBJ2-3; as DNA is missing, the TRBD2 call by TCRdb cannot be tested. CDR3 size: 15 residues. CDR1 is DFQATT, CDR2 SNEGSKA, per germline (reference sequence). This CDR3 reads CSARGEGRAGDTQYF.

The V and J genes are TRBV10-3 and TRBJ2-1. The germline V gene encodes CDR1 ENHRY and CDR2 SYGVKD. The CDR3 has 16 amino acids. The CDR3 region is CAIRRMDGSSYNEQFF.

This chain links TRBV20-1 with TRBJ2-1; TCRdb returns TRBD1, unconfirmable since there is no DNA. The CDR3 loop spans 15 amino acids. Germline loops: CDR1 DFQATT, CDR2 SNEGSKA (reference sequence). The chain's CDR3 is CSARSGQGLYNEQFF.

CDR3 residues: CAWSQYNQPQHF. The genes are TRBV30 and TRBJ1-5. This CDR3 comprises 12 residues. The V gene's germline CDR1 is GTSNPN and CDR2 SVGIG (reference sequence). The full variable domain, rest sourced from reference TRBV30 and TRBJ1-5, is SQTIHQWPATLVQPVGSPLSLECTVEGTSNPNLYWYRQAAGRGLQLLFYSVGIGQISSEVPQNLSASRPQDRQFILSSKKLLLSDSGFYLCAWSQYNQPQHFGDGTRLSIL.

The chain employs TRBV29-1 and TRBJ1-1; the TCRdb D gene call, TRBD1, has no DNA to confirm it. Per the germline V gene, CDR1 is SQVTM and CDR2 is ANQGSEA. The CDR3 runs to 13 residues. Here the CDR3 reads CSVALQGHTEAFF.

This chain uses TRBV14 with TRBJ1-4; TCRdb gives TRBD1 as the D gene, but with no DNA this cannot be confirmed. This CDR3 contains 14 residues. The germline CDR1 and CDR2 sequences are SGHDN and FVKESK. CDR3 sequence: CASSLSGQGEKLFF.

The gene calls are TRBV5-4 and TRBJ2-5. The CDR3 has 14 residues. CDR1 and CDR2 from the germline V gene are SGHNT and YYREEE (reference sequence). The CDR3 sequence: CASSIGARQETQYF.

This chain links TRBV15 with TRBJ1-5. CDR3 length equals 16 residues. CDR1 is LNHNV and CDR2 is YYDKDF in the germline V gene (reference sequence). The CDR3 here is CATSREARYSNQPQHF. Filled out from reference TRBV15 and TRBJ1-5, the complete variable domain reads DAMVIQNPRYQVTQFGKPVTLSCSQTLNHNVMYWYQQKSSQAPKLLFHYYDKDFNNEADTPDNFQSRRPNTSFCFLDIRSPGLGDTAMYLCATSREARYSNQPQHFGDGTRLSIL.

The chain carries TRBV6-1 and TRBJ2-1; TCRdb selects TRBD1, and the lack of DNA leaves this call unchecked. The CDR3 contains 15 residues. Germline assignment: CDR1 MNHNS and CDR2 SASEGT. CDR3 sequence reads: CASSRQFISDNEQFF.